This T cell receptor beta chain stems from a study of cytomegalovirus exposure and HLA in healthy donors. In the study overall: The approximately 690 first-cohort repertoires and the 95 to 150 validation repertoires shared the same platform, a later analysis reported. General observations from the study: Most TCR sequences were uncommon, yet certain public TCRs appeared in many donors. It was confirmed in vitro that a few of the CMV-associated chains were specific for CMV antigens.

Donors were drawn from the approximately 130-subject validation cohort, separate from the 666-subject first cohort. This clone turned up a few times. The antigen is undetermined. The germline V gene encodes CDR1 SGHKS and CDR2 YYEKEE (reference sequence). The CDR3 has 13 residues. V trimming: 6 bases; J trimming: 5 bases; junction bases outside the gene matches: 7. Sequencing used immunoSEQ multiplex PCR; TCRdb keeps in-frame clones, though not all of them. The sample includes about 170,000 clones, approximately 87% seen only once; the top ten take 5.7%. The sequenced sample consisted of PBMCs. The genes are TRBV5-5 and TRBJ2-7; TRBD2 matches at 8 bases. The receptor's source is a woman under 40 in good health and CMV-seronegative. The CDR3 DNA reads TGTGCCAGCACGGCGGGGGGTTGGGACGAGCAGTACTTC. Residues: CASTAGGWDEQYF.